This T cell receptor (beta chain) was sequenced for a study of T-cell reconstitution after alpha-beta-depleted transplantation in children. Study-level points and caveats: The origin of high day-60 TCRbeta diversity in some patients lay in surviving recipient T cells and thymic progenitors. Newly produced T cells mostly accounted for T-cell counts and diversity one year post-transplant.

Regarding this clonotype: Antigen unknown.

Construction of the TCRbeta library involved unique molecular identifiers. TCRdb re-derived calls from the PCR reads in MiXCR, one entry per CDR3 protein. This sample has a few hundred thousand distinct CDR3 sequences, with around 27% found just once. From germline, CDR1 is SQVTM and CDR2 ANQGSEA. The CDR3 is made up of 13 amino acids. The V end lost 2 bases, the J end lost 5 bases, and 12 bases lay between the germline ends. Sequences were derived from PBMCs, sampled before TCRalphabeta/CD19-depleted stem cell transplant. The receptor was derived from a boy less than two years old with Wiskott-Aldrich syndrome, due to receive a stem cell transplant. V usage is TRBV29-1 and J usage is TRBJ1-2; weak D call: TRBD1 (6 bases). The CDR3 loop reads CSVETGMRYGYTF. The CDR3 coding sequence is TGCAGCGTTGAAACAGGGATGCGATATGGCTACACCTTC.